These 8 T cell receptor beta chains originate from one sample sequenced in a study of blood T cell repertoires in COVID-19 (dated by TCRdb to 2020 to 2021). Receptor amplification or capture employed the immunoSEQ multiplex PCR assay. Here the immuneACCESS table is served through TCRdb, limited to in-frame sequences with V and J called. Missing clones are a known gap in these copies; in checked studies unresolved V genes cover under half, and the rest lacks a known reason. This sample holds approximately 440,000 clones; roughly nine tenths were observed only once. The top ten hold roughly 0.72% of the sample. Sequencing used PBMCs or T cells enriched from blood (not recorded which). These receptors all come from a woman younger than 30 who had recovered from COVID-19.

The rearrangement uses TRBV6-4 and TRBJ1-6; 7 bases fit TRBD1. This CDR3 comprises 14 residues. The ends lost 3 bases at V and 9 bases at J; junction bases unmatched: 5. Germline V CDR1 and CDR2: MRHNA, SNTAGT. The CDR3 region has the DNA TGTGCCAGCAGTGAAGGGGGCGGAGGTTCACCCCTCCACTTT. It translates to CASSEGGGGSPLHF.

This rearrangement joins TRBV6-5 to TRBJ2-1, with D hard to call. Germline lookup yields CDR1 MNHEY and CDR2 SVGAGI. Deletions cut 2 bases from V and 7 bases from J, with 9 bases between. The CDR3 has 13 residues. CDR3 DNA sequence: TGTGCCAGCAGTTACCGCCAGAGGAATGAGCAGTTCTTC. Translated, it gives CASSYRQRNEQFF.

This chain's CDR3 is CASSRLFQGSNEKLFF. The DNA of the CDR3 is TGCGCCAGCAGCCGTCTCTTTCAGGGGAGTAATGAAAAACTGTTTTTT. This chain connects TRBV4-1 to TRBJ1-4, with D possibly TRBD1 on 6 matching bases. CDR1 is MGHRA, CDR2 YSYEKL, per germline. The CDR3 has 16 amino acids. Trimming left V 4 bases short and J 4 bases short, with 16 bases between.

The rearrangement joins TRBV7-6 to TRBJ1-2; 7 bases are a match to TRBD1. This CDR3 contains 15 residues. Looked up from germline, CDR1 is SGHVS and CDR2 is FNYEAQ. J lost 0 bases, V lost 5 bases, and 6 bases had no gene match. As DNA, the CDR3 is TGTGCCAGCAGCGCCGGGACAGCTTCTAACTATGGCTACACCTTC. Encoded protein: CASSAGTASNYGYTF.

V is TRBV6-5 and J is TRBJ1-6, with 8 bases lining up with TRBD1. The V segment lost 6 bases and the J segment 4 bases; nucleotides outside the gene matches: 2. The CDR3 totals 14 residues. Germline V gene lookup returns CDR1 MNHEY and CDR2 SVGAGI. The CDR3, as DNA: TGTGCCAGCAGCGGGGACAGGTATAATTCACCCCTCCACTTT. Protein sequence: CASSGDRYNSPLHF.

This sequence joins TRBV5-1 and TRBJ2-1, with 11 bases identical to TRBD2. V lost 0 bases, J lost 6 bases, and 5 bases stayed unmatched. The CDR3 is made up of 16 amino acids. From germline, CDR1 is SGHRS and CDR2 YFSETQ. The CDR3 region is CASSLDVTSGANEQFF. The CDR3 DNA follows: TGCGCCAGCAGCTTGGATGTGACTAGCGGGGCCAATGAGCAGTTCTTC.

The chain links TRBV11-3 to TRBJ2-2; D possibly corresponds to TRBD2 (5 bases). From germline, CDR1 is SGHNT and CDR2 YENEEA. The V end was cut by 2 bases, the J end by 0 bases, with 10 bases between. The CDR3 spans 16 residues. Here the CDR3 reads CASSLYGGSNTGELFF. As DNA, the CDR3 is TGTGCCAGCAGCTTATATGGCGGGTCGAACACCGGGGAGCTGTTTTTT. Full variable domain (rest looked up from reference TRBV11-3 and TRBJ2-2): EAGVVQSPRYKIIEKKQPVAFWCNPISGHNTLYWYLQNLGQGPELLIRYENEEAVDDSQLPKDRFSAERLKGVDSTLKIQPAELGDSAVYLCASSLYGGSNTGELFFGEGSRLTVL.

The CDR3 region is CASSFVTGGSRELFF. The CDR3 DNA sequence: TGCGCCAGCAGCTTTGTCACAGGGGGAAGTCGGGAGCTGTTTTTT. The chain uses TRBV5-1 and TRBJ2-2; TRBD1 matches at 8 bases. After removal of 2 bases from V and 9 bases from J, the junction contained 9 bases not matched to a gene. The CDR3 runs 15 residues. Per the germline V gene, CDR1 is SGHRS and CDR2 is YFSETQ.